These 5 T cell receptor beta chains originate from one sample sequenced in a study of cytomegalovirus exposure and HLA in healthy donors. PCR was performed using 60 Vbeta and 13 Jbeta primers. Some clones are missing from TCRdb's copy, which holds only in-frame ones; the method was immunoSEQ multiplex PCR. The sample gives more than 110,000 clones, about 75% of which show up once; 1.5% to 2% is in the top ten. Input material: PBMCs. Every receptor here comes from a woman younger than 45 in good health and CMV-seronegative.

This chain uses TRBV2 with TRBJ2-3, with 13 bases lining up with TRBD2. CDR1 SNHLY and CDR2 FYNNEI come from the germline V gene. V shed 9 bases, J shed 6 bases, and the junction held 3 bases outside the gene matches. This CDR3 is 13 amino acids long. CDR3 nucleotide sequence: TGTGCCAGGGGGACTAGCGGGACTGATACGCAGTATTTT. Protein product: CARGTSGTDTQYF.

The sample holds a few counts of this clone. The chain combines TRBV5-4 with TRBJ1-4; 9 bases fit TRBD1. Trimming at V came to 4 bases and at J to 7 bases, leaving 5 bases not matched to a gene. The CDR3 consists of 14 residues. Germline-derived CDR1 and CDR2 are SGHNT and YYREEE (reference sequence). CDR3 sequence reads: CASSAGQGVEKLFF. For the CDR3, the DNA is TGTGCCAGCAGCGCGGGACAGGGAGTTGAAAAACTGTTTTTT. The full variable domain, in which reference TRBV5-4 and TRBJ1-4 provide the parts outside the CDR3, is ETGVTQSPTHLIKTRGQQVTLRCSSQSGHNTVSWYQQALGQGPQFIFQYYREEENGRGNFPPRFSGLQFPNYSSELNVNALELDDSALYLCASSAGQGVEKLFFGSGTQLSVL.

The chain uses TRBV6-1 and TRBJ1-2, with TRBD1 as a possible D gene (5 bases). Trimming took 0 bases from V and 5 from J, leaving 22 bases between them. The V gene's germline CDR1 is MNHNS and CDR2 SASEGT. This CDR3 spans 18 amino acids. CDR3 DNA sequence: TGTGCCAGCAGTGAAGCGGATCCGCGGGGCGCAGGAGTATATGGCTACACCTTC. It translates to CASSEADPRGAGVYGYTF.

This clone occurred a few times. The V and J genes are TRBV6-1 and TRBJ1-3; TRBD1 aligns across 8 bases. The CDR3 totals 13 residues. Germline V gene lookup returns CDR1 MNHNS and CDR2 SASEGT. Trimming cost V 7 bases and J 8 bases; bases outside gene matches: 7. The CDR3 DNA follows: TGTGCCAGCAACGACAGGGGCTTGCACACCATATATTTT. Protein: CASNDRGLHTIYF.

This sequence joins TRBV7-2 and TRBJ1-4, with D possibly TRBD1 on 5 matching bases. In germline, CDR1 is SGHTA, CDR2 FQGNSA. V was trimmed by 2 bases and J by 0 bases, leaving 16 bases between them. The CDR3 has 18 residues. This CDR3 reads CASSLRPVSGSTNEKLFF. Here the CDR3 DNA reads TGTGCCAGCAGCTTACGCCCCGTTTCAGGGTCAACTAATGAAAAACTGTTTTTT. Supplemented by reference TRBV7-2 and TRBJ1-4, the full variable domain reads GAGVSQSPSNKVTEKGKDVELRCDPISGHTALYWYRQSLGQGLEFLIYFQGNSAPDKSGLPSDRFSAERTGGSVSTLTIQRTQQEDSAVYLCASSLRPVSGSTNEKLFFGSGTQLSVL.